One sample yielded the 25 T cell receptor beta chains listed below, sequenced in a study of response to subunit inactivated influenza vaccine. TCRdb re-called the RT-PCR reads through MiXCR, storing one row per CDR3 protein. The sample lists hundreds of thousands of distinct CDR3 sequences; under 9% were seen once. Specimen: PBMCs from blood, collected approximately 25 months after vaccination. Receptor source: a man in his fifties or sixties who received an inactivated influenza vaccine.

There are a few counts of this clonotype. The chain joins TRBV4-3 to TRBJ2-3, with D perhaps TRBD2 (5 bases). Trimming took off 0 bases at V and 1 base at J, with 11 bases between the two ends. Germline CDR1 and CDR2: LGHNA and YSLEER. CDR3 length: 16 amino acids. Written as DNA, the CDR3 is TGCGCCAGCAGCCAAGAAGGCGGGTACGGCACAGATACGCAGTATTTT. Translated: CASSQEGGYGTDTQYF.

This clonotype came up a few times. This chain links TRBV9 with TRBJ2-5; D is tentatively TRBD1 or TRBD2 (5 bases each). Germline-derived CDR1 and CDR2 are SGDLS and YYNGEE. Trimming left V 0 bases short and J 4 bases short, with 7 bases between. The CDR3 runs 13 residues. CDR3 DNA: TGTGCCAGCAGCGTAGATGGGGGAGAGACCCAGTACTTC. It translates to CASSVDGGETQYF.

In this sample, this clonotype turned up many times. The V call is TRBV20-1, the J call TRBJ1-1; tentatively, D is TRBD1 (6 bases). Trimming cost V 5 bases and J 8 bases, with 12 bases left between them. There are 11 residues in the CDR3. The germline V gene has CDR1 DFQATT and CDR2 SNEGSKA (reference sequence). The CDR3: CSAFRTEEAFF. Here the CDR3 DNA reads TGCAGTGCTTTTAGGACAGAAGAAGCTTTCTTT.

This clonotype appeared a few times. The genes are TRBV29-1 and TRBJ1-1; D unresolved. The CDR3 loop spans 13 amino acids. V lost 5 bases to trimming and J lost 1 base, with 11 bases between them. Germline CDR1 and CDR2: SQVTM and ANQGSEA. The CDR3: CSVSWQTNTEAFF. For the CDR3, the DNA is TGCAGCGTTAGCTGGCAGACGAACACTGAAGCTTTCTTT.

This clonotype showed up just a few times. The V gene is TRBV12-3 or TRBV12-4, the J gene TRBJ2-4; D is unclear. CDR3 length: 15 residues. The germline V and J ends were trimmed by 1 base and 0 bases, with 7 bases remaining between them. For the CDR3, the DNA is TGTGCCAGCAGTTTAGAAGCCCTAGCCAAAAACATTCAGTACTTC. Its translation: CASSLEALAKNIQYF.

This clonotype was recorded many times. The chain uses TRBV6-2 or TRBV6-3 and TRBJ2-2; 9 bases agree with TRBD1. The ends lost 4 bases at V and 9 bases at J; junction bases unmatched: 9. The germline gives CDR1 MNHEY, CDR2 SVGEGT. CDR3 length equals 15 residues. The CDR3 nucleotides are TGTGCCAGCAGTTCTGGGACAGGGCCGCCCCGGGAGCTGTTTTTT. Its protein product is CASSSGTGPPRELFF.

This clonotype has at least ten counts. The chain combines TRBV12-3 or TRBV12-4 with TRBJ1-5; unclear D gene. This CDR3 comprises 14 residues. Trimming took off 4 bases at V and 6 bases at J, with 13 bases between the two ends. The CDR3 reads CASSSLGNGQPQHF. In DNA, the CDR3 is TGTGCCAGCAGTTCATTAGGGAATGGTCAGCCCCAGCATTTT.

The chain links TRBV29-1 to TRBJ2-5, with D maybe TRBD2 (6 bases). Trimming shortened V by 4 bases and J by 5 bases, and 26 bases separated the two germline ends. The CDR3 loop spans 17 amino acids. CDR1 is SQVTM and CDR2 is ANQGSEA in the germline V gene. CDR3: CSVAAGLGGGVSETQYF. Written as DNA, the CDR3 is TGCAGCGTTGCCGCGGGGCTTGGAGGAGGAGTAAGCGAGACCCAGTACTTC.

CDR3 residues: CASSSDRLYNEQFF. The CDR3 DNA sequence: TGTGCCAGCAGCTCGGACAGGCTCTACAATGAGCAGTTCTTC. The genes are TRBV5-6 and TRBJ2-1; 7 bases map to TRBD1. V was pared by 3 bases and J by 3 bases, with 3 bases of the junction left unmatched. In germline, CDR1 is SGHDT, CDR2 YYEEEE. The CDR3 extends over 14 amino acids.

This clonotype showed up many times. V usage is TRBV20-1 and J usage is TRBJ2-1; D is ambiguous. Deletions cut 6 bases from V and 4 bases from J, with 16 bases between. Germline values: CDR1 DFQATT, CDR2 SNEGSKA (reference sequence). The CDR3 is 14 residues long. CDR3: CSATFTKPYNEQFF. CDR3 bases: TGCAGTGCAACGTTCACTAAACCTTACAATGAGCAGTTCTTC.

This sequence joins TRBV2 and TRBJ2-7, with TRBD1 identical over 9 bases. The CDR3 consists of 13 residues. Per the germline V gene, CDR1 is SNHLY and CDR2 is FYNNEI. After removal of 5 bases from V and 12 bases from J, the junction contained 11 bases not matched to a gene. The DNA of the CDR3 is TGTGCCAGCAGTAGGGACAGGGAACCGGCGCTGTACTTC. It specifies CASSRDREPALYF.

This clonotype was seen at least ten times. The gene calls are TRBV6-1 and TRBJ2-3; the match to TRBD2 covers 9 bases. Germline trimming cut 4 bases from V and 1 base from J; bases unmatched to any gene: 0. The germline V gene has CDR1 MNHNS and CDR2 SASEGT. CDR3 length equals 14 residues. The CDR3, as DNA: TGTGCCAGCAGTGTAGCGGGAGGCACAGATACGCAGTATTTT. Protein: CASSVAGGTDTQYF.

This clonotype has at least ten counts. The chain carries TRBV12-3 or TRBV12-4 and TRBJ2-7; D remains unclear. This CDR3 has 16 residues. V was trimmed by 0 bases and J by 6 bases, leaving 18 bases between them. The CDR3 is CASSLALGAPFGEQYF. The CDR3 bases are TGTGCCAGCAGTTTAGCGCTCGGAGCCCCCTTTGGCGAGCAGTACTTC.

This clonotype was seen only a few times. This rearrangement joins TRBV5-1 to TRBJ2-7; 7 nucleotides line up with TRBD2. This CDR3 has 17 residues. The V gene end was trimmed by 3 bases and the J gene end by 1 base; junction bases not matched to a gene: 13. The germline V gene encodes CDR1 SGHRS and CDR2 YFSETQ. The CDR3 here is CASSSWPIKRGSYEQYF. The CDR3 bases are TGCGCCAGCAGCTCATGGCCTATAAAGCGGGGATCCTACGAGCAGTACTTC.

As concerns this clonotype: This may stem from a read error, because a much larger clone lies one nucleotide away. The V gene is TRBV29-1, the J gene TRBJ2-7; weak D call: TRBD1 (6 bases). Germline V gene lookup returns CDR1 SQVTM and CDR2 ANQGSEA. The CDR3 length is 15 residues. Deletions cut 4 bases from V and 6 bases from J, with 22 bases between. This CDR3 is CSVVRTVGLSGEQYF. In nucleotides, the CDR3 is TGCAGCGTTGTCAGGACAGTGGGTTTAAGCGGCGAGCAGTACTTC.

This clonotype was found many times. This chain uses TRBV6-4 with TRBJ2-2, with D possibly TRBD2 on 6 matching bases. The CDR3 extends over 13 amino acids. The germline gives CDR1 MRHNA, CDR2 SNTAGT. Trimming pared 3 bases from V and 8 bases from J, leaving 10 bases between. The CDR3 region is CASSESGEGELFF. CDR3 DNA: TGTGCCAGCAGTGAATCGGGGGAAGGGGAGCTGTTTTTT.

This clonotype was counted ten times or more. This CDR3 is CASSGDREKPYEQYF. CDR3 bases: TGTGCCAGCAGTGGGGACAGGGAGAAACCCTACGAGCAGTACTTC. V and J are TRBV2 and TRBJ2-7; 9 positions match TRBD1. CDR3 size: 15 residues. V lost 4 bases to trimming and J lost 2 bases; unmatched junction nucleotides: 6. Germline V gene lookup returns CDR1 SNHLY and CDR2 FYNNEI.

This clonotype was seen a few times. The J gene is TRBJ2-1, the V gene TRBV9, with a tentative D call TRBD2 (5 bases). Germline lookup yields CDR1 SGDLS and CDR2 YYNGEE. Trimming took off 4 bases at V and 0 bases at J, with 14 bases between the two ends. This CDR3 region has 16 residues. For the CDR3, the DNA is TGTGCCAGCAGCTCGGGATCGGGGAGCTCCTACAATGAGCAGTTCTTC. Its protein product is CASSSGSGSSYNEQFF.

This clonotype showed up many times. V is TRBV7-2 and J is TRBJ1-1; D gene uncertain. Germline V lookup: CDR1 SGHTA, CDR2 FQGNSA. The CDR3 is 15 residues long. V shed 4 bases and J shed 0 bases, with 12 bases lying between them. The CDR3: CASSSLGAMNTEAFF. CDR3 in DNA: TGTGCCAGCAGCTCATTAGGAGCTATGAACACTGAAGCTTTCTTT.

The genes are TRBV7-9 and TRBJ2-3; D remains ambiguous. Germline V gene sequence: CDR1 SEHNR, CDR2 FQNEAQ (reference sequence). The CDR3 contains 15 residues. V was cut by 8 bases and J by 0 bases, with 15 bases left in between. The CDR3 region is CASSRGGTSTDTQYF. CDR3 nucleotides: TGTGCCAGCTCCCGCGGCGGTACTAGCACAGATACGCAGTATTTT.

The chain carries TRBV5-1 and TRBJ2-7; TRBD1 aligns across 10 bases. Germline values: CDR1 SGHRS, CDR2 YFSETQ. V shed 4 bases and J 0 bases; nucleotides not matched to a gene: 7. This CDR3 contains 16 residues. In DNA, the CDR3 is TGCGCCAGCAGCCTAGGACAGGGGGGAAGCTCCTACGAGCAGTACTTC. Translation: CASSLGQGGSSYEQYF.

This clonotype has just a few counts. The CDR3 region is CASSLVTGGETQYF. CDR3 sequence (DNA): TGTGCCAGCAGCTTAGTTACAGGGGGGGAGACCCAGTACTTC. V and J are TRBV11-2 and TRBJ2-5; 8 bases map to TRBD1. From germline, CDR1 is SGHAT and CDR2 FQNNGV. CDR3 size: 14 residues. V dropped 1 base and J dropped 5; count of bases not matched to a gene: 3.

V usage is TRBV11-2 and J usage is TRBJ1-1; 8 bases line up with TRBD1. Germline V lookup: CDR1 SGHAT, CDR2 FQNNGV. Unmatched junction bases numbered 13, after V lost 6 bases and J lost 4 bases. The CDR3 totals 16 residues. The CDR3 here is CASRTLRDRSGTEAFF. The CDR3 region has the DNA TGTGCCAGCAGGACCCTCCGGGACAGGTCAGGCACTGAAGCTTTCTTT.

The genes are TRBV25-1 and TRBJ2-1; the D gene could be TRBD1 or TRBD2 (5 bases each). The CDR3 runs to 18 residues. Germline CDR1 is MGHDK and CDR2 is SYGVNS. V shed 3 bases and J shed 4 bases, with 22 bases lying between them. The CDR3 bases are TGTGCCAGCAGTGATGTCCCTGGGGCTTGGGGGAATTACAATGAGCAGTTCTTC. Its protein is CASSDVPGAWGNYNEQFF.

This clonotype was counted only a few times. V and J are TRBV19 and TRBJ2-2, with D possibly being TRBD1 (6 bases). The V and J ends lost 5 bases and 4 bases respectively, with 23 bases between them. This CDR3 is built from 18 residues. CDR1 and CDR2 (germline): LNHDA, SQIVND (reference sequence). CDR3 in DNA: TGTGCCAGTAGTCCACAACCGTCGTCGGCAGGGGTCACCGGGGAGCTGTTTTTT. This codes for CASSPQPSSAGVTGELFF.